This T cell receptor beta chain appears in the sequencing data of a study of cytomegalovirus exposure and HLA in healthy donors. Overall study context: HLA-typed donors were the source of approximately 85 million unique TCRs, which an early data release held. Study-level points and caveats: Reportedly, a later analysis found an Asian-associated ancestry cluster had fewer N-insertions than the roughly 630-donor mean. A previous analysis found most TCR beta V segments productive roughly 87% or roughly 30% of the time. A later analysis revealed that TCR association rates differed between HLA loci, peaking at DRB1 and bottoming out at HLA-C.

The primer mix had 60 Vbeta and 13 Jbeta primers. Clones were sequenced by immunoSEQ multiplex PCR, and TCRdb holds only the in-frame ones, with some missing. The sample yields more than 200,000 clones, around 83% seen once. The V and J ends lost 3 bases and 1 base respectively, with 18 bases between them. The CDR3 extends over 17 amino acids. Germline lookup yields CDR1 WNHNN and CDR2 SYGVQD (reference sequence). Comments on this clone: Its antigen is not identified.

The sequenced sample was PBMCs. The chain uses TRBV10-1 and TRBJ2-5; a possible D gene is TRBD2 (5 bases). The receptor was isolated from a girl under 18 in good health and CMV-seronegative. The CDR3 spells CASSDRPGGCPQETQYF. Here the CDR3 DNA reads TGCGCCAGCAGTGACCGGCCGGGCGGGTGTCCCCAAGAGACCCAGTACTTC.